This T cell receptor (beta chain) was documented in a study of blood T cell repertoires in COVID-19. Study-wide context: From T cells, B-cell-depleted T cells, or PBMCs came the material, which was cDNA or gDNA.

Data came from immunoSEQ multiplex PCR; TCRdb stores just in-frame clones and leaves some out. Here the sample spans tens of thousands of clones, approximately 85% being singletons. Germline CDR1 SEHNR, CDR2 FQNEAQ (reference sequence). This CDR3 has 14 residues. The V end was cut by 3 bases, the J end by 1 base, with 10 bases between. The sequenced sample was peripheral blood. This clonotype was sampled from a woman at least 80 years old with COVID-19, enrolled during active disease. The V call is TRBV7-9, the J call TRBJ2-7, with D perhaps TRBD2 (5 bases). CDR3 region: CASSFRTESYEQYF. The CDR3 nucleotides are TGTGCCAGCAGCTTCCGGACTGAATCCTACGAGCAGTACTTC. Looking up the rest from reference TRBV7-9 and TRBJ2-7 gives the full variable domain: DTGVSQNPRHKITKRGQNVTFRCDPISEHNRLYWYRQTLGQGPEFLTYFQNEAQLEKSRLLSDRFSAERPKGSFSTLEIQRTEQGDSAMYLCASSFRTESYEQYFGPGTRLTVT.